The rows below give T cell receptor beta chains drawn from one sample of a study of shared clonotypes between healthy human individuals. The table came from immunoSEQ multiplex PCR; TCRdb's copy has only in-frame clones and leaves some out. There are about 2.1 million clones in the sample; around 93% occur only once, and over 1.5% lies in the top ten. The sample taken for sequencing was naive CD8+ T cells from PBMCs. The receptors come from a man between 18 and 29 years old in good health. Some clones in this sample may be carry-over from other donors' samples. CDR3s include the opening cysteine and the closing phenylalanine or tryptophan. A D gene is named only where the DNA matches it firmly. Some rows mark clone size as missing; the rest say once, few, many or name a class of expanded clone.

V gene	clone size	J gene	D gene	CDR3 protein	CDR3 DNA
TRBV15	NA	TRBJ1-5	NA	CATSRAPGDLKSGQPQHF	TGTGCCACCAGCAGAGCTCCAGGGGACCTAAAGTCGGGTCAGCCCCAGCATTTT
TRBV6-5	once	TRBJ2-7	NA	CASSRDGISYEQYF	TGTGCCAGCAGCCGAGATGGGATCTCCTACGAGCAGTACTTC
TRBV5-4	NA	TRBJ2-7	NA	CASSLVGGPREQYF	TGTGCCAGCAGCTTGGTCGGCGGCCCAAGGGAGCAGTACTTC
TRBV25-1	NA	TRBJ2-1	NA	CASSETLNEQFF	TGTGCCAGCAGTGAAACTCTGAATGAGCAGTTCTTC
TRBV27	NA	TRBJ2-7	NA	CASSPTEGNNYEQYF	TGTGCCAGCAGTCCTACCGAGGGGAATAACTACGAGCAGTACTTC
TRBV27	NA	TRBJ2-7	NA	CASSPNSVSEQYF	TGTGCCAGCAGTCCAAACAGCGTGTCCGAGCAGTACTTC
TRBV9	NA	TRBJ2-2	TRBD2	CASSVAAGGDTGELFF	TGTGCCAGCAGCGTAGCAGCGGGAGGAGACACCGGGGAGCTGTTTTTT
TRBV13	NA	TRBJ1-1	NA	CASTRGSPQNTEAFF	TGTGCCAGCACTCGGGGATCCCCTCAGAACACTGAAGCTTTCTTT
TRBV19	NA	TRBJ2-2	NA	CASFGVGPNWNTGELFF	TGTGCCAGTTTTGGAGTAGGCCCGAATTGGAACACCGGGGAGCTGTTTTTT
TRBV6-1	NA	TRBJ2-5	NA	CASSEVSGTQETQYF	TGTGCCAGCAGTGAAGTATCAGGGACCCAAGAGACCCAGTACTTC
TRBV29-1	NA	TRBJ2-1	NA	CSVNLDSLNEQFF	TGCAGCGTCAACCTCGACTCGCTAAATGAGCAGTTCTTC
TRBV4-1	NA	TRBJ2-3	TRBD1	CASSQAGQGFQYF	TGCGCCAGCAGCCAAGCGGGACAGGGTTTCCAGTATTTT
TRBV9	NA	TRBJ2-2	NA	CASSVAPGHNGELFF	TGTGCCAGCAGCGTAGCCCCCGGACATAACGGGGAGCTGTTTTTT
TRBV7-9	few	TRBJ2-1	NA	CASSPYNEQFF	TGTGCCAGCAGCCCATACAATGAGCAGTTCTTC
TRBV7-4	NA	TRBJ1-4	NA	CASSLDYRARELFF	TGTGCCAGCAGCTTAGACTACAGGGCACGGGAACTGTTTTTT
TRBV19	NA	TRBJ2-3	NA	CASNRARDTQYF	TGTGCCAGCAACAGGGCCCGAGATACGCAGTATTTT
TRBV29-1	NA	TRBJ2-7	NA	CSVEASGASYEQYF	TGCAGCGTTGAAGCATCCGGGGCCTCCTACGAGCAGTACTTC
TRBV7-6	NA	TRBJ2-7	NA	CASSSRGGETSYEQYF	TGTGCCAGCAGCTCCCGGGGTGGGGAGACCTCCTACGAGCAGTACTTC
TRBV27	NA	TRBJ1-2	TRBD1	CASSFRGGGYGYTF	TGTGCCAGCAGTTTTAGAGGGGGCGGGTATGGCTACACCTTC
TRBV7-9	NA	TRBJ2-7	TRBD1	CASSPDRGFYEQYF	TGTGCCAGCAGCCCAGACAGGGGCTTCTACGAGCAGTACTTC
TRBV4-3	once	TRBJ2-1	NA	CASSRVPEASYNEQFF	TGCGCCAGCAGCCGCGTTCCGGAGGCCTCCTACAATGAGCAGTTCTTC
TRBV30	NA	TRBJ1-1	NA	CAWSADLNTEAFF	TGTGCCTGGAGTGCAGATTTGAACACTGAAGCTTTCTTT
TRBV10-3	NA	TRBJ2-1	NA	CAISATGRNNEQFF	TGTGCCATCAGTGCCACAGGGAGGAACAATGAGCAGTTCTTC
TRBV2	NA	TRBJ1-4	NA	CASSEEGGGPSYEKLFF	TGTGCCAGCAGTGAGGAAGGAGGGGGGCCTTCCTATGAAAAACTGTTTTTT
TRBV19	NA	TRBJ1-1	NA	CASSIGPWGPANTEAFF	TGTGCCAGTAGTATAGGCCCGTGGGGGCCGGCGAACACTGAAGCTTTCTTT
TRBV7-9	once	TRBJ2-1	TRBD1	CASSSRDRVIDEQFF	TGTGCCAGCAGCTCCCGGGACAGGGTTATAGATGAGCAGTTCTTC
TRBV30	few	TRBJ1-1	NA	CAWSVWGTTEAFF	TGTGCCTGGAGTGTATGGGGGACCACTGAAGCTTTCTTT
TRBV11-2	NA	TRBJ1-2	NA	CASSLGDCTNTF	TGTGCCAGCAGCTTAGGGGATTGCACTAACACCTTC
TRBV11-2	NA	TRBJ1-3	TRBD1	CASSSRQGANTIYF	TGTGCCAGCAGCTCGAGACAGGGGGCAAACACCATATATTTT
TRBV7-9	NA	TRBJ2-3	NA	CASSPSEGGTDTQYF	TGTGCCAGCAGCCCTTCGGAAGGGGGCACAGATACGCAGTATTTT
TRBV5-1	NA	TRBJ1-3	NA	CASSSGRFLSGNTIYF	TGCGCCAGCAGCTCAGGACGGTTTCTCTCTGGAAACACCATATATTTT
TRBV7-8	NA	TRBJ1-5	NA	CASSLDGGGGPAQHF	TGTGCCAGCAGCTTAGATGGGGGCGGGGGGCCGGCCCAGCATTTT
TRBV29-1	NA	TRBJ2-2	TRBD1	CSVEYKDRGNTGELFF	TGCAGCGTTGAATATAAAGACAGGGGGAACACCGGGGAGCTGTTTTTT
TRBV5-6	NA	TRBJ2-7	TRBD1	CASSSGTGAREQYF	TGTGCCAGCAGCTCCGGGACAGGGGCGAGGGAGCAGTACTTC
TRBV7-2	few	TRBJ2-1	TRBD1	CASSFPGQGYNEQFF	TGTGCCAGCAGCTTTCCGGGACAGGGGTACAATGAGCAGTTCTTC
TRBV19	once	TRBJ2-7	NA	CATRGGGSYEQYF	TGTGCCACTCGTGGGGGCGGCTCCTACGAGCAGTACTTC
TRBV27	NA	TRBJ2-7	NA	CASSLGYEQYF	TGTGCCAGCAGTTTAGGGTACGAGCAGTACTTC
TRBV7-2	once	TRBJ1-5	NA	CASSLGNGFNQPQHF	TGTGCCAGCAGCTTAGGGAACGGGTTCAATCAGCCCCAGCATTTT
TRBV6-5	few	TRBJ1-2	NA	CASSYSSLYGYTF	TGTGCCAGCAGTTATTCCTCCCTCTATGGCTACACCTTC
TRBV6-1	NA	TRBJ1-5	NA	CASSESWATIFNQPQHF	TGTGCCAGCAGTGAATCGTGGGCCACGATCTTTAATCAGCCCCAGCATTTT
TRBV7-8	NA	TRBJ2-7	TRBD1	CASSQGQGAYEQYF	TGTGCCAGCAGCCAAGGACAGGGAGCCTACGAGCAGTACTTC
TRBV10-3	NA	TRBJ1-2	TRBD1	CATEGQADYGYTF	TGTGCCACCGAGGGACAGGCAGACTATGGCTACACCTTC
TRBV7-2	NA	TRBJ2-3	NA	CASSNEGGPRKTDTQYF	TGTGCCAGCAGCAACGAGGGGGGGCCCAGGAAAACAGATACGCAGTATTTT
TRBV7-9	NA	TRBJ1-2	NA	CASSYPTGQPYGYTF	TGTGCCAGCAGCTACCCCACCGGGCAGCCATATGGCTACACCTTC
TRBV19	NA	TRBJ2-7	NA	CASMGTTYEQYF	TGTGCCAGTATGGGGACAACCTACGAGCAGTACTTC
TRBV7-6	once	TRBJ2-3	TRBD2	CASSLRSREPPDTQYF	TGTGCCAGCAGCCTAAGGTCGCGGGAGCCCCCAGATACGCAGTATTTT
TRBV7-3	NA	TRBJ2-5	TRBD2	CASSLTSGRAGETQYF	TGTGCCAGCAGCTTAACTAGCGGGAGGGCCGGGGAGACCCAGTACTTC
TRBV5-4	NA	TRBJ2-7	TRBD2	CASRGLAEPYEQYF	TGTGCCAGCAGGGGACTAGCGGAACCCTACGAGCAGTACTTC
TRBV19	NA	TRBJ2-5	NA	CASSIRGRETQYF	TGTGCCAGTAGTATCCGGGGGAGAGAGACCCAGTACTTC
TRBV5-1	once	TRBJ1-1	NA	CASSFRPLGQLNTEAFF	TGCGCCAGCAGCTTCCGCCCTTTAGGTCAGTTGAACACTGAAGCTTTCTTT
TRBV5-6	NA	TRBJ2-7	NA	CASSSGYSEQYF	TGTGCCAGCAGCTCAGGGTACTCCGAGCAGTACTTC
TRBV6-1	NA	TRBJ1-5	NA	CASSDVAGFNQPQHF	TGTGCCAGCAGTGACGTTGCCGGCTTCAATCAGCCCCAGCATTTT
TRBV11-2	once	TRBJ1-5	NA	CASSLERDHPQHF	TGTGCCAGCAGCTTAGAACGGGATCATCCCCAGCATTTT